This TCR beta chain emerged from a study of blood T cell repertoires in COVID-19. Study in general: Samples came from the United States, Italy and Spain, spanning acute and convalescent COVID-19. The cDNA or gDNA used as material had been derived from T cells, B-cell-depleted T cells, or PBMCs.

CDR1 MDHEN and CDR2 SYDVKM come from the germline V gene. The V segment lost 4 bases and the J segment 3 bases; nucleotides outside the gene matches: 2. The CDR3 consists of 14 residues. As originally analysed: Scientists estimated how many nucleated cells there were by amplifying reference gene primers. Sequencing was performed with immunoSEQ multiplex PCR; in TCRdb, only in-frame clones are kept and a portion is missing. The V and J calls and clone size come from that table; D and trimming were worked out from the DNA. The table has around 62,000 clones, approximately 93% seen once. The V and J genes are TRBV28 and TRBJ2-7, with 11 bases identical to TRBD1. The TCR was taken from a man between 65 and 85 years old with active COVID-19. The specimen was peripheral blood. CDR3 sequence: CASSSGQGVYEQYV. The CDR3 DNA is TGTGCCAGCAGTTCGGGACAGGGGGTCTACGAGCAGTACGTC.